The present T cell receptor beta chain was sequenced within a study of blood T cell repertoires in COVID-19. The CDR3 covers 14 residues. The germline V gene has CDR1 LGHDT and CDR2 YNNKEL (reference sequence). V was clipped by 6 bases and J by 8 bases, with 17 bases between them. Per the original methods: It was from reference gene primer amplification that nucleated cell counts were estimated. Using immunoSEQ multiplex PCR, the repertoire was profiled, and TCRdb retains in-frame clones only, with some absent. Clone size and the V and J calls come from that table; the DNA yielded D and trimming. The data show roughly 110,000 clones, around 83% seen once.

The receptor was isolated from an older man with acute or convalescent COVID-19. The sequenced sample was peripheral blood. This chain connects TRBV3-1 (or the pseudogene TRBV3-2) to TRBJ2-1, with D uncertain. CDR3 sequence: CASSHGVAVDEQFF. DNA of the CDR3: TGTGCCAGCAGTCACGGTGTAGCCGTTGATGAGCAGTTCTTC.